Listed below are T cell receptor beta chains from one sample, sequenced in a study of graft-versus-host responses after intestinal transplantation. TCRdb keeps only in-frame clones here, not all; method: immunoSEQ multiplex PCR. Of tens of thousands of clones in the sample, around nine tenths were seen once. This sample comprised bone marrow, obtained less than 750 days after intestinal transplantation. The receptors derive from a human patient who received an intestinal transplant, so some T cells may come from the graft donor. CDR3s include the opening cysteine and the closing phenylalanine or tryptophan. D genes are given only for firm matches.

>TRBV4-1|TRBD1|TRBJ1-6
TGCGCCAGCAGCCAAGAAGGGGGCGCAGTAAATTCACCCCTCCACTTT
CASSQEGGAVNSPLHF
>TRBV7-7|TRBD2|TRBJ2-5
TGTGCCAGCAGCCCTAGCGGGCGGGAGAATCGAGAGACCCAGTACTTC
CASSPSGRENRETQYF
>TRBV2|-|TRBJ2-1
TGTGCCAGCAGTGACAGGAATGAGCAGTTCTTC
CASSDRNEQFF
>TRBV25-1|TRBD2|TRBJ2-3
TGTGCCAGCAGTGGACTGGGACTAGGTCGAGCAGATACGCAGTATTTT
CASSGLGLGRADTQYF
>TRBV10-1|TRBD2|TRBJ2-2
TGCGCCAGCAAAGCGGGAGACACCGGGGAGCTGTTTTTT
CASKAGDTGELFF
>TRBV14|-|TRBJ1-1
TGTGCCAGCAGCCATCCACAGGAGGGGATCACTGAAGCTTTCTTT
CASSHPQEGITEAFF
>TRBV15|-|TRBJ1-1
TGTGCCACCAGCAGAGGGACAGTCACTGAAGCTTTCTTT
CATSRGTVTEAFF
>TRBV19|-|TRBJ1-4
TGTGCCAGTAGTCCGTGGTTCTTGGATGAAAAACTGTTTTTT
CASSPWFLDEKLFF
>TRBV6-6|-|TRBJ1-1
TGTGCCAGCAGTTACTCAGGGGGTGTCACTGAAGCTTTCTTT
CASSYSGGVTEAFF
>TRBV12-5|TRBD2|TRBJ2-2
TGTGCTAGTGGCCCCCCGGGGGGGTATGCAACCGGGGAGCTGTTTTTT
CASGPPGGYATGELFF
>TRBV11-2|TRBD2|TRBJ2-1
TGTGCCAGCAGCTCCTCGGGGACTAGCAATGAGCAGTTCTTC
CASSSSGTSNEQFF
>TRBV11-3|-|TRBJ1-1
TGTGCCAGCAGCTTAGGGGACACTGAAGCTTTCTTT
CASSLGDTEAFF
>TRBV4-2|TRBD2|TRBJ2-5
TGTGCCAGCAGCCAAGGCACGGGAGGTGGTGAAGAGACCCAGTACTTC
CASSQGTGGGEETQYF
>TRBV19|TRBD2|TRBJ2-7
TGTGCCAGTAGTGCCCCGGGGGGGCTCTACGAGCAGTACTTC
CASSAPGGLYEQYF
>TRBV7-2|-|TRBJ1-4
TGTGCCAGCAGCCCGCGCAGGGAAGGCGGAAAACTGTTTTTT
CASSPRREGGKLFF